The sequence of this TCR beta chain was determined in a study of blood T cell repertoires in COVID-19. Study overall: Samples of COVID-19 (acute and convalescent) were obtained from the United States, Italy and Spain. PBMCs, B-cell-depleted T cells, or T cells were the source of the cDNA or gDNA that made up the material.

V trimming: 1 base; J trimming: 7 bases; junction bases outside the gene matches: 9. This CDR3 region has 17 residues. The germline V gene encodes CDR1 SGHRS and CDR2 YFSETQ. In the authors' methods: The authors estimated nucleated cell counts from reference gene primer amplification. Here immunoSEQ multiplex PCR was the method, and the copy in TCRdb shows in-frame clones only, minus some. The V and J calls and the clone size are those of that table, but D and trimming were determined from the DNA. The sample includes roughly 260,000 clones, roughly 82% of them seen just once. The receptor's source is a woman in her 70s with acute or convalescent COVID-19. The chain is built from TRBV5-1 and TRBJ2-2; 11 bases are shared with TRBD1. Sample: peripheral blood. CDR3 in amino acids: CASSLTPGQGVHGELFF. Here the CDR3 DNA reads TGCGCCAGCAGCTTGACTCCGGGACAGGGGGTCCACGGGGAGCTGTTTTTT.